This entry features one T cell receptor beta chain sequence. The antigen is unknown. The sample originates from a study of cytomegalovirus exposure and HLA in healthy donors. This PCR relied on a set of 60 Vbeta primers and 13 Jbeta primers. The repertoire was sequenced with immunoSEQ multiplex PCR; TCRdb's copy has only in-frame clones and lacks some. The sample shows about 160,000 clones, 60% to 80% of them seen only once. V was shortened by 2 bases and J by 4 bases, with 12 bases between the two germline ends. The CDR3 length is 15 residues. CDR1 and CDR2 (germline): MGHDK, SYGVNS. Findings of the study overall: Highly shared variants forming one cluster were likely a sequencing artifact. Researchers reported from a later analysis that most CMV-associated TCR beta chains appeared HLA-restricted. Productive status was seen about 90% or about 30% of the time for most TCR beta V segments in an earlier analysis. Analyses of presence and absence presupposed an approximately uniform sequencing depth across donors.

The TCR comes from a woman aged 25-40 years in good health and CMV-seronegative. The sequencing input was PBMCs. The V gene is TRBV25-1, the J gene TRBJ1-5; weak D call: TRBD1 (6 bases). The CDR3 DNA reads as TGTGCCAGCAGTGAAAAGGGGAGGGGGAATCAGCCCCAGCATTTT. Its translation: CASSEKGRGNQPQHF.